Included here is one T cell receptor (beta chain) sequence, with context. Its matching antigen is unknown. This record belongs to a study of shared clonotypes between healthy human individuals. CD45RA+ naive and CD45RA-negative memory subsets were separated from CD4+ cells. Points from the study as a whole: Across several donors, naive CD4 shared 5% to 5.5%, naive CD8 around 4%, memory CD4 2% to 2.5%, memory CD8 around 0.36%.

V was pared by 0 bases and J by 8 bases, with 10 bases between. The CDR3 loop spans 14 amino acids. CDR1 and CDR2 from the germline V gene are KGHSH and LQKENI. Assay used: immunoSEQ multiplex PCR; TCRdb lists only in-frame clones, some missing. This table holds a few million clones, about 92% found once. Material: naive CD4+ T cells from PBMCs. Subset reported: CD45RA+ positively selected. V is TRBV18 and J is TRBJ1-4, with D perhaps TRBD1 (6 bases). This clonotype was sampled from a man younger than 35 in good health. Some clones in this sample may be carry-over from other donors' samples. CDR3 region: CASSPPGAGEKLFF. The DNA of the CDR3 is TGTGCCAGCTCACCACCGGGGGCTGGCGAAAAACTGTTTTTT.